Listed below are T cell receptor beta chains from one sample, sequenced in a study of regulatory T cells in long-lasting Graves disease. In TCRdb, the multiplex PCR reads were re-called with MiXCR into one record per CDR3 protein. Among fewer than 350,000 distinct CDR3 sequences listed, 15% to 20% were seen once. Sequences were derived from peripheral blood mononuclear cells (PBMCs), sampled at new diagnosis, from a patient treated with antithyroid drugs. The receptor source for this set is a female donor with Graves disease. CDR3s include the opening cysteine and the closing phenylalanine or tryptophan. The order of the fields is J gene, V gene, clone size, D gene, CDR3 protein, CDR3 DNA. The D gene is left open where the match is weak. Clone size appears in some rows only: once, few, many, or a class for an expanded clone.

TRBJ1-2,TRBV12-3/TRBV12-4,few,-,CASSPGPSNYGYTF,TGTGCCAGCAGCCCGGGACCCTCTAACTATGGCTACACCTTC
TRBJ2-1,TRBV15,many,TRBD2,CATSRGLANEQFF,TGTGCCACCAGCAGAGGACTAGCCAATGAGCAGTTCTTC
TRBJ2-7,TRBV19,few,TRBD2,CASSITGGSSYEQYF,TGTGCCAGTAGTATAACGGGGGGTAGCTCCTACGAGCAGTACTTC
TRBJ1-1,TRBV4-2,-,-,CASSQDLGGGPYTEAFF,TGTGCCAGCAGCCAAGATTTGGGGGGGGGACCTTACACTGAAGCTTTCTTT
TRBJ1-2,TRBV29-1,many,-,CSVDRQYNYGYTF,TGCAGCGTTGACCGCCAGTATAACTATGGCTACACCTTC
TRBJ2-7,TRBV19,many,TRBD1,CASLMDGTGTGYEQYF,TGTGCCAGCCTAATGGACGGGACAGGGACTGGTTACGAGCAGTACTTC
TRBJ1-6,TRBV14,many,-,CASSQTDEAGSPLHF,TGTGCCAGCAGCCAAACAGATGAGGCGGGATCACCCCTCCACTTT
TRBJ2-3,TRBV6-2/TRBV6-3,many,-,CASSPYPGDFDTDTQYF,TGTGCCAGCAGTCCCTACCCCGGGGACTTCGACACAGATACGCAGTATTTT
TRBJ2-2,TRBV11-2,many,-,CASSSIRVGELFF,TGTGCCAGCAGCTCTATAAGGGTCGGGGAGCTGTTTTTT
TRBJ1-4,TRBV11-2,-,TRBD1,CASSLGQGVDEKLFF,TGTGCCAGCAGCTTAGGACAGGGGGTGGATGAAAAACTGTTTTTT
TRBJ1-2,TRBV4-1,few,-,CASSQEHRDGYGYTF,TGCGCCAGCAGCCAAGAGCACAGGGATGGCTATGGCTACACCTTC
TRBJ1-1,TRBV2,many,TRBD1,CASRGDRDTEAFF,TGTGCCAGCAGGGGGGACAGAGACACTGAAGCTTTCTTT
TRBJ2-1,TRBV10-3,many,TRBD2,CAISEQQSGRAPNEQFF,TGTGCCATCAGTGAACAACAAAGCGGGAGGGCCCCCAATGAGCAGTTCTTC
TRBJ1-1,TRBV7-9,many,-,CASSYTETEAFF,TGTGCCAGCAGCTACACAGAGACTGAAGCTTTCTTT
TRBJ2-1,TRBV30,many,-,CAWSGLPGNEQFF,TGTGCCTGGAGTGGCCTCCCGGGAAATGAGCAGTTCTTC
TRBJ2-1,TRBV28,many,TRBD2,CASSPTSGGGHNEQFF,TGTGCCAGCAGTCCCACTAGCGGGGGGGGTCACAATGAGCAGTTCTTC
TRBJ2-3,TRBV5-1,many,-,CASSLRWSTDTQYF,TGCGCCAGCAGCTTGAGGTGGAGCACAGATACGCAGTATTTT
TRBJ2-2,TRBV18,many,-,CAVRLENTGELFF,TGTGCCGTCAGACTGGAGAACACCGGGGAGCTGTTTTTT
TRBJ2-1,TRBV19,many,-,CASSLTTIEQFF,TGTGCCAGTAGTCTTACTACGATCGAGCAGTTCTTC
TRBJ2-7,TRBV6-1,many,-,CASTLLGGGAQEEQYF,TGTGCCAGCACCCTCCTGGGGGGGGGGGCCCAGGAGGAGCAGTACTTC
TRBJ1-5,TRBV7-2,-,-,CASGAAPNQPQHF,TGTGCCAGCGGGGCCGCCCCTAATCAGCCCCAGCATTTT
TRBJ2-1,TRBV7-2,many,-,CASSPGVEHNEQFF,TGTGCCAGCAGCCCCGGGGTAGAACACAATGAGCAGTTCTTC
TRBJ2-7,TRBV12-3/TRBV12-4,many,-,CASSLAGNEQYF,TGTGCCAGCAGTTTAGCGGGAAACGAGCAGTACTTC
TRBJ1-5,TRBV30,few,TRBD1,CAWSEGAGGSNQPQHF,TGTGCCTGGAGCGAGGGGGCGGGTGGGAGCAATCAGCCCCAGCATTTT
TRBJ2-3,TRBV30,-,-,CAWNPGSFTDTQYF,TGTGCCTGGAATCCAGGGAGCTTCACAGATACGCAGTATTTT
TRBJ1-4,TRBV28,many,-,CASSLQGLTNEKLFF,TGTGCCAGCAGTTTGCAGGGGTTGACTAATGAAAAACTGTTTTTT
TRBJ2-7,TRBV5-1,many,-,CASTKDPSSYEQYF,TGCGCCAGCACGAAGGACCCCAGCTCCTACGAGCAGTACTTC
TRBJ1-2,TRBV12-3/TRBV12-4,many,TRBD1,CASSRQGAKYGYTF,TGTGCCAGCAGTCGACAGGGGGCCAAATATGGCTACACCTTC
TRBJ2-7,TRBV19,few,TRBD2,CASRAGGRVSYEQYF,TGTGCCAGTAGGGCTGGCGGGAGGGTTTCCTACGAGCAGTACTTC
TRBJ2-7,TRBV20-1,-,TRBD2,CSAGTSGYEQYF,TGCAGTGCCGGGACTAGCGGCTACGAGCAGTACTTC
TRBJ1-5,TRBV2,once,-,CASSVQAGGNQPQHF,TGTGCCAGCAGTGTTCAGGCAGGGGGCAATCAGCCCCAGCATTTT
TRBJ1-4,TRBV15,-,-,CATSRVIGHFATNEKLFF,TGTGCCACCAGCAGAGTCATAGGCCATTTTGCAACTAATGAAAAACTGTTTTTT
TRBJ1-5,TRBV6-2/TRBV6-3,-,-,CASSEAGGDWQPQHF,TGTGCCAGCAGTGAAGCTGGGGGGGATTGGCAGCCCCAGCATTTT
TRBJ2-1,TRBV11-2,-,TRBD2,CASCSAGAYNEQFF,TGTGCCAGCTGTTCGGCGGGAGCTTACAATGAGCAGTTCTTC
TRBJ1-1,TRBV11-3,many,-,CASGYGGSLNTEAFF,TGTGCCAGCGGCTACGGAGGCTCTTTAAACACTGAAGCTTTCTTT
TRBJ2-7,TRBV5-1,many,-,CASSLTGVYEQYF,TGCGCCAGCAGCTTGACGGGGGTCTACGAGCAGTACTTC
TRBJ2-1,TRBV14,many,TRBD1,CASSSRQGVLREQFF,TGTGCCAGCAGCTCCCGACAGGGGGTACTTAGGGAGCAGTTCTTC
TRBJ2-5,TRBV25-1,many,TRBD1,CASSEYKGTGGSETQYF,TGTGCCAGCAGTGAATATAAGGGGACAGGGGGCTCGGAGACCCAGTACTTC
TRBJ2-3,TRBV24-1,many,-,CATSDLNLGLADTQYF,TGTGCCACCAGTGATTTGAATCTGGGACTCGCAGATACGCAGTATTTT
TRBJ1-1,TRBV30,few,-,CAWSPGLRNTEAFF,TGTGCCTGGAGCCCGGGGTTAAGGAACACTGAAGCTTTCTTT
TRBJ2-1,TRBV5-1,many,TRBD2,CASSEGLAGGRNEQFF,TGCGCCAGCAGTGAAGGACTAGCGGGAGGGCGGAATGAGCAGTTCTTC
TRBJ2-4,TRBV6-1,few,TRBD1,CASRQGQGGKNIQYF,TGTGCCAGCAGACAAGGACAGGGGGGCAAAAACATTCAGTACTTC
TRBJ2-1,TRBV13,few,TRBD2,CASHPGLAPKLSYNEQFF,TGTGCCTCCCACCCGGGACTAGCCCCTAAGTTATCCTACAATGAGCAGTTCTTC